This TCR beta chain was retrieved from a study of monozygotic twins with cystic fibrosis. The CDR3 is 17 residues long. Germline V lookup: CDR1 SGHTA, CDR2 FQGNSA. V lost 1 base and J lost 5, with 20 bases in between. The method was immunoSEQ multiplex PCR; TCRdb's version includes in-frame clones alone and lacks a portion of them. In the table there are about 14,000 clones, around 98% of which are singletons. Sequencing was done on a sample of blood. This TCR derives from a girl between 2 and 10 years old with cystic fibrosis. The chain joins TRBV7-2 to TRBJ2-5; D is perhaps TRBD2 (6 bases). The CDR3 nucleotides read TGTGCCAGCAGCTTAGACCCGCTAGCGAGGCCCGGGGAGACCCAGTACTTC. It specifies CASSLDPLARPGETQYF.